Following are 9 T cell receptor beta chains from one sample sequenced in a study of blood T cell repertoires in COVID-19. The assay was immunoSEQ multiplex PCR, and TCRdb's table has in-frame clones only and misses some. The sample comprises 350,000 to 400,000 clones, about 88% of which are singletons, and 2.5% to 3.5% rests with the top ten. Sequencing was done on a sample of PBMCs or T cells enriched from blood (not recorded which). The receptor set was obtained from a woman in her 30s who had recovered from COVID-19.

The rearrangement joins TRBV2 to TRBJ1-5; 7 nucleotides line up with TRBD1. Germline V lookup: CDR1 SNHLY, CDR2 FYNNEI. With V trimmed by 4 bases and J by 3 bases, 15 bases remained unmatched. This CDR3 has 18 amino acids. The CDR3 DNA follows: TGTGCCAGCAGTGTAATGGCGGGCGGGACAGCCATCAATCAGCCCCAGCATTTT. It translates to CASSVMAGGTAINQPQHF. The whole variable domain, remainder taken from reference TRBV2 and TRBJ1-5, is EPEVTQTPSHQVTQMGQEVILRCVPISNHLYFYWYRQILGQKVEFLVSFYNNEISEKSEIFDDQFSVERPDGSNFTLKIRSTKLEDSAMYFCASSVMAGGTAINQPQHFGDGTRLSIL.

The genes are TRBV28 and TRBJ2-7; 7 positions agree with TRBD1. Germline trimming cut 7 bases from V and 4 bases from J; bases unmatched to any gene: 7. CDR3 size: 13 residues. Germline lookup yields CDR1 MDHEN and CDR2 SYDVKM. CDR3 in DNA: TGTGCCAGCACCCAGACAGGGTTGTACGAGCAGTACTTC. Translation gives CASTQTGLYEQYF.

On this clone itself: Other DNA variants within this sample encode the same CDR3. The rearrangement joins TRBV7-9 to TRBJ1-2; TRBD1 agrees at 7 bases. V trimming: 1 base; J trimming: 2 bases; junction bases outside the gene matches: 1. In germline, CDR1 is SEHNR, CDR2 FQNEAQ (reference sequence). CDR3 length equals 14 residues. The CDR3 nucleotides are TGTGCCAGCAGCTTAGGCAGGGGGAACTATGGCTACACCTTC. This sequence encodes CASSLGRGNYGYTF.

This chain joins TRBV19 and TRBJ2-1; 8 bases match TRBD1. V shed 4 bases, J shed 5 bases, and the junction held 4 bases outside the gene matches. The CDR3 extends over 14 amino acids. The germline CDR1 and CDR2 sequences are LNHDA and SQIVND (reference sequence). The CDR3 DNA is TGTGCCAGTAGTAGCCGGACAGGGAACAATGAGCAGTTCTTC. Translation gives CASSSRTGNNEQFF.

The J gene is TRBJ2-5, the V gene TRBV5-5, with 13 positions matching TRBD2. The CDR3 is 15 amino acids. V shed 5 bases and J 5 bases; nucleotides not matched to a gene: 6. The germline gives CDR1 SGHKS, CDR2 YYEKEE (reference sequence). In DNA, the CDR3 is TGTGCCAGCAGTCTTGGACTAGCGGGAGATGAGACCCAGTACTTC. Amino acid sequence: CASSLGLAGDETQYF.

The V gene is TRBV19, the J gene TRBJ2-7; possible D gene TRBD1, 6 bases. With 3 bases removed from V and 2 bases from J, the gap between germline ends came to 14 bases. This CDR3 is 15 amino acids long. Per germline, CDR1 LNHDA and CDR2 SQIVND (reference sequence). The CDR3 spells CASSIEAGVTYEQYF. The CDR3 DNA follows: TGTGCCAGTAGTATCGAGGCAGGGGTGACCTACGAGCAGTACTTC.

The rearrangement uses TRBV28 and TRBJ1-2, with TRBD1 as a possible D gene (6 bases). CDR1 and CDR2 (germline): MDHEN, SYDVKM. V shed 2 bases and J shed 4 bases, with 8 bases lying between them. The CDR3 consists of 13 residues. Here the CDR3 reads CASSLRQAYGYTF. In nucleotides, the CDR3 is TGTGCCAGCAGTTTACGACAGGCCTATGGCTACACCTTC.

This clone was recorded only once. The rearrangement joins TRBV3-1 (or the pseudogene TRBV3-2) to TRBJ2-1; a possible D gene is TRBD2 (5 bases). CDR3 length equals 18 residues. V dropped 0 bases and J dropped 0 bases, with 15 bases sitting between them. CDR1 is LGHDT and CDR2 is YNNKEL in the germline V gene (reference sequence). DNA for the CDR3: TGTGCCAGCAGCCAAGATATCATAGCGACGGGCTCCTACAATGAGCAGTTCTTC. It specifies CASSQDIIATGSYNEQFF.

The chain links TRBV5-8 to TRBJ1-5; D is perhaps TRBD1 (5 bases). V was trimmed by 4 bases and J by 7 bases, leaving 24 bases between them. This CDR3 has 17 residues. Germline V gene lookup returns CDR1 SGHTS and CDR2 YDEGEE. CDR3 protein: CASSASWEAAGGQPQHF. CDR3 bases: TGTGCCAGCAGCGCAAGTTGGGAGGCCGCGGGGGGACAGCCCCAGCATTTT.